One and the same sample provided the 24 T cell receptor beta chains below, sequenced in a study of cytomegalovirus exposure and HLA in healthy donors. 60 Vbeta and 13 Jbeta primers were used in PCR. Method: immunoSEQ multiplex PCR; TCRdb's copy keeps in-frame clones and lacks some. The sample comprises under 200,000 clones, about 82% of which are singletons, and 1% rests with the top ten. The source material was PBMCs. The receptor source for this set is a woman between 45 and 65 years old in good health and CMV-seropositive.

V usage is TRBV7-2 and J usage is TRBJ2-3; a possible D gene is TRBD1 (6 bases). The CDR3 consists of 14 residues. Trimming cost V 0 bases and J 5 bases, with 9 bases left between them. Germline V gives CDR1 SGHTA, CDR2 FQGNSA. DNA for the CDR3: TGTGCCAGCAGCTTAGCCTACAGGGTAGATACGCAGTATTTT. This sequence encodes CASSLAYRVDTQYF.

V usage is TRBV5-1 and J usage is TRBJ1-1; a possible D gene is TRBD1 (6 bases). Deletions cut 4 bases from V and 4 bases from J, with 14 bases between. Germline CDR1 is SGHRS and CDR2 is YFSETQ. CDR3 length: 14 residues. CDR3 sequence: CASSPGGRGTEAFF. The CDR3 region has the DNA TGCGCCAGCAGCCCTGGGGGCAGGGGCACTGAAGCTTTCTTT.

This sequence joins TRBV5-1 and TRBJ1-2; the D is unclear. The length of the CDR3 is 14 residues. Trimming took 0 bases from V and 4 from J, leaving 10 bases between them. CDR1 and CDR2 from the germline V gene are SGHRS and YFSETQ. CDR3 nucleotides: TGCGCCAGCAGCTTGGTTTCAGGAACCTATGGCTACACCTTC. Protein: CASSLVSGTYGYTF.

This clone has only a few counts. J is TRBJ1-1 and V is TRBV7-9; D is uncertain. V was cut by 4 bases and J by 5 bases, with 14 bases left in between. CDR1 and CDR2 (germline): SEHNR, FQNEAQ (reference sequence). This CDR3 region has 14 residues. This chain's CDR3 is CASSSWRTGTEAFF. In DNA, the CDR3 is TGTGCCAGCAGCTCCTGGAGGACGGGGACTGAAGCTTTCTTT.

This sequence joins TRBV5-6 and TRBJ1-3; D is unresolved. Germline CDR1 SGHDT, CDR2 YYEEEE. CDR3 length: 14 amino acids. Trimming took 0 bases from V and 5 from J, leaving 9 bases between them. The DNA for the CDR3 is TGTGCCAGCAGCTTGGGCAGAACACGAAACACCATATATTTT. Translated: CASSLGRTRNTIYF.

The CDR3 loop is CASSPPGGGLYTEAFF. The DNA for the CDR3 is TGTGCCAGCTCACCGCCCGGAGGTGGGTTGTACACTGAAGCTTTCTTT. The chain has TRBV18 and TRBJ1-1; D is unclear. CDR1 is KGHSH, CDR2 LQKENI, per germline. Between the trimmed V and J ends, which lost 3 bases and 3 bases, there was a span of 17 bases. The CDR3 runs to 16 residues.

The rearrangement joins TRBV18 to TRBJ2-2; TRBD2 agrees at 8 bases. V lost 3 bases, J lost 5 bases, and 8 bases stayed unmatched. The CDR3 has 16 residues. Germline CDR1 and CDR2: KGHSH and LQKENI. CDR3 in amino acids: CASSPTTSAMTGELFF. As DNA, the CDR3 is TGTGCCAGCTCACCGACGACTAGCGCGATGACCGGGGAGCTGTTTTTT.

V and J are TRBV11-1 and TRBJ1-1; D remains ambiguous. Looked up from germline, CDR1 is SGHAT and CDR2 is FQDESV (reference sequence). Trimming cost V 8 bases and J 6 bases, with 19 bases left between them. CDR3 length: 14 amino acids. CDR3 nucleotide sequence: TGTGCCAGCCGCGTGGAGATCTCGGCCTCTGAAGCTTTCTTT. As protein: CASRVEISASEAFF.

The CDR3 coding sequence is TGTGCCAGTAGTCCCCGGACAGGGGGCGCGTTAATGCCCCAGCATTTT. Its protein is CASSPRTGGALMPQHF. The gene calls are TRBV19 and TRBJ1-5, with 11 positions matching TRBD1. Unmatched junction bases numbered 12, after V lost 5 bases and J lost 9 bases. Germline assignment: CDR1 LNHDA and CDR2 SQIVND (reference sequence). This CDR3 comprises 16 residues.

V is TRBV5-1 and J is TRBJ1-3; no firm D call. Trimming took 0 bases from V and 0 from J, leaving 4 bases between them. In germline, CDR1 is SGHRS, CDR2 YFSETQ. The CDR3 runs 14 residues. The CDR3 reads CASSLELSGNTIYF. The CDR3 nucleotides read TGCGCCAGCAGCTTGGAGCTCTCTGGAAACACCATATATTTT.

This chain connects TRBV5-4 to TRBJ2-7; 10 nucleotides line up with TRBD1. The CDR3 length is 14 residues. V shed 4 bases and J 2 bases; nucleotides not matched to a gene: 3. The germline V gene encodes CDR1 SGHNT and CDR2 YYREEE (reference sequence). As DNA, the CDR3 is TGTGCCAGCAGCGCTGGACAGGGGGCCTACGAGCAGTACTTC. Its translation: CASSAGQGAYEQYF.

The rearrangement joins TRBV14 to TRBJ1-2; D unresolved. The germline CDR1 and CDR2 sequences are SGHDN and FVKESK. With 1 base removed from V and 5 bases from J, the gap between germline ends came to 8 bases. The CDR3 contains 13 residues. CDR3 nucleotides: TGTGCCAGCAGCCAAGGAATCGGGTATGGCTACACCTTC. Translated: CASSQGIGYGYTF.

V usage is TRBV4-2 and J usage is TRBJ1-1; D uncertain. Trimming left V 4 bases short and J 3 bases short, with 18 bases between. Germline V gene sequence: CDR1 LGHNA, CDR2 YNFKEQ. The CDR3 length is 16 residues. The CDR3 nucleotides are TGTGCCAGCAGCCCCCGGACCGGGAAGGTGCACACTGAAGCTTTCTTT. It translates to CASSPRTGKVHTEAFF.

The sample holds a few counts of this clone. This chain connects TRBV6-1 to TRBJ2-1, with 9 bases aligning to TRBD1. The CDR3 contains 15 residues. Germline CDR1 and CDR2: MNHNS and SASEGT. With V trimmed by 6 bases and J by 6 bases, 9 bases remained unmatched. Here the CDR3 DNA reads TGTGCCAGCAGCCTAGGGGACAGGGTACGCAATGAGCAGTTCTTC. Translating it yields CASSLGDRVRNEQFF.

The J gene is TRBJ1-1, the V gene TRBV5-1; possible D gene TRBD1, 6 bases. The CDR3 runs 14 residues. V lost 5 bases, J lost 4 bases, and 15 bases lay in between. Per germline, CDR1 SGHRS and CDR2 YFSETQ. The CDR3 here is CASSGGGAGTEAFF. For the CDR3, the DNA is TGCGCCAGCAGTGGGGGGGGCGCAGGCACTGAAGCTTTCTTT.

This clone was observed once. The rearrangement uses TRBV28 and TRBJ1-2; 7 bases fit TRBD1. Trimming removed 6 bases from V and 7 bases from J; junction bases left unmatched: 11. The CDR3 is 14 amino acids. Germline V CDR1 and CDR2: MDHEN, SYDVKM. In DNA, the CDR3 is TGTGCCAGCAGCTCGACAGGGATCCTTGGTGGCTACACCTTC. This translates into CASSSTGILGGYTF.

The CDR3 DNA reads as TGTGCCAGCAGCGATACAGGGTATTCGGTCCCCCAGCATTTT. Translation: CASSDTGYSVPQHF. This chain connects TRBV6-1 to TRBJ1-5; a possible D gene is TRBD1 (6 bases). CDR3 length: 14 residues. The germline gives CDR1 MNHNS, CDR2 SASEGT. Trimming left V 6 bases short and J 10 bases short, with 19 bases between.

This chain uses TRBV4-2 with TRBJ1-1; 7 positions match TRBD1. The V and J ends lost 1 base and 0 bases, in that order; junction bases with no gene match: 5. The CDR3 sequence is 16 residues long. The V gene's germline CDR1 is LGHNA and CDR2 YNFKEQ. The DNA for the CDR3 is TGTGCCAGCAGCCAAGCCGGACAGGCCATGAACACTGAAGCTTTCTTT. Translating it yields CASSQAGQAMNTEAFF.

This rearrangement joins TRBV18 to TRBJ1-2; D is undetermined. Germline lookup yields CDR1 KGHSH and CDR2 LQKENI. The CDR3 runs to 16 residues. Deletions cut 6 bases from V and 4 bases from J, with 21 bases between. The CDR3 sequence is CASSEAGQRSSYGYTF. The CDR3 DNA reads TGTGCCAGCTCGGAGGCTGGTCAGCGCTCTAGCTATGGCTACACCTTC.

The chain combines TRBV19 with TRBJ1-4; D might be TRBD1 (6 bases). CDR1 and CDR2 from the germline V gene are LNHDA and SQIVND (reference sequence). The CDR3 covers 16 residues. Trimming took off 6 bases at V and 0 bases at J, with 14 bases between the two ends. CDR3 in DNA: TGTGCCAGTAGAATACAGGGTATGGCAACTAATGAAAAACTGTTTTTT. This codes for CASRIQGMATNEKLFF. Drawing the rest from reference TRBV19 and TRBJ1-4, the complete variable domain is DGGITQSPKYLFRKEGQNVTLSCEQNLNHDAMYWYRQDPGQGLRLIYYSQIVNDFQKGDIAEGYSVSREKKESFPLTVTSAQKNPTAFYLCASRIQGMATNEKLFFGSGTQLSVL.

This clone has a handful of counts. The chain has TRBV4-3 and TRBJ1-1; D unresolved. This CDR3 contains 14 residues. CDR1 and CDR2 from the germline V gene are LGHNA and YSLEER. V gave up 0 bases and J gave up 2 bases, with 7 bases separating them. The CDR3 is CASSQDPFNTEAFF. The DNA for the CDR3 is TGCGCCAGCAGCCAAGATCCATTTAACACTGAAGCTTTCTTT.

The chain employs TRBV27 and TRBJ1-6; maybe TRBD1 (6 bases). The CDR3 has 18 residues. V was shortened by 5 bases and J by 0 bases, with 17 bases between the two germline ends. Germline assignment: CDR1 MNHEY and CDR2 SMNVEV (reference sequence). Here the CDR3 reads CASSPLERGISYNSPLHF. CDR3 nucleotide sequence: TGTGCCAGCAGTCCCCTGGAGAGGGGGATCTCCTATAATTCACCCCTCCACTTT.

Here the CDR3 reads CASSPRGGGDYGYTF. The CDR3 DNA reads TGTGCCAGCAGCCCCAGAGGAGGGGGCGACTATGGCTACACCTTC. The gene calls are TRBV5-4 and TRBJ1-2; 7 bases match TRBD1. CDR1 SGHNT and CDR2 YYREEE come from the germline V gene (reference sequence). J was trimmed by 3 bases and V by 4 bases; bases with no gene match: 9. The CDR3 loop spans 15 amino acids.

The V gene is TRBV7-2, the J gene TRBJ2-3, with D perhaps matching TRBD2 (5 bases). The CDR3 has 14 residues. Germline V gene data show CDR1 as SGHTA and CDR2 as FQGNSA. Trimming removed 3 bases from V and 0 bases from J, with 7 bases in between. CDR3 nucleotides: TGTGCCAGCAGCTTGGACTCTAGCACAGATACGCAGTATTTT. This gives the protein CASSLDSSTDTQYF.